This is a list of T cell receptor beta chains from one sample in a study of blood T cell repertoires in COVID-19. Profiled with immunoSEQ multiplex PCR; TCRdb holds only in-frame clones, not every one. The sample contains approximately 200,000 clones, more than 70% of which appear only once. Specimen: PBMCs or T cells enriched from blood (not recorded which). These receptors originate from a woman in her 30s who had recovered from COVID-19. Each CDR3 is given with its conserved first and last residue. D genes are given only for firm matches. Size values are once, few and many counts, or a class for expanded clones, and some rows have none.

j_gene,abundance,v_gene,d_gene,CDR3nt,CDR3aa
TRBJ1-1,few,TRBV18,TRBD1,TGTGCCAGCGAGGGGGCTCGGGACCCAGCTTTCTTT,CASEGARDPAFF
TRBJ2-3,.,TRBV11-3,.,TGTGCCAGCAGCAGGACTGGAGGGACTAGCACAGATACGCAGTATTTT,CASSRTGGTSTDTQYF
TRBJ1-5,once,TRBV2,.,TGTGCCAGCAGTCTACAGGGAGATCAGCCCCAGCATTTT,CASSLQGDQPQHF
TRBJ2-7,.,TRBV5-1,TRBD2,TGCGCCAGCAGCGTCTTTCTAGCGGGAGCTGGCTACGAGCAGTACTTC,CASSVFLAGAGYEQYF
TRBJ2-2,.,TRBV28,.,TGTGCCAGCAGTTTAGGGGTGGAGGGCGGGGAGCTGTTTTTT,CASSLGVEGGELFF
TRBJ2-3,once,TRBV6-5,.,TGTGCCAGCACCCGTTCCCTGGATACGCAGTATTTT,CASTRSLDTQYF
TRBJ2-7,.,TRBV6-1,TRBD1,TGTGCCAGCAGTGAAGCGGGGACAGGGGGTGAGCAGTACTTC,CASSEAGTGGEQYF
TRBJ1-6,once,TRBV28,TRBD1,TGTGCCAGCAGGACAGGGGGCATTAATTCACCCCTCCACTTT,CASRTGGINSPLHF
TRBJ1-2,.,TRBV5-8,.,TGTGCCAGCAGCATCGTAGGAGGCTATGGCTACACCTTC,CASSIVGGYGYTF
TRBJ2-2,.,TRBV29-1,.,TGCAGCGTTGTGGCGGCCCCGGTCGGGGAGCTGTTTTTT,CSVVAAPVGELFF
TRBJ1-5,.,TRBV19,TRBD1,TGTGCCAGTAGTACAGAACTTACAGGGGCCGGGACCTACAATCAGCCCCAGCATTTT,CASSTELTGAGTYNQPQHF
TRBJ1-4,.,TRBV25-1,TRBD1,TGTGCCAGCAGTGACGAGACAGGGGCTAATGAAAAACTGTTTTTT,CASSDETGANEKLFF
TRBJ1-5,once,TRBV28,.,TGTGCCAGCAGTCGGCAGGGTGGTCAGCCCCAGCATTTT,CASSRQGGQPQHF
TRBJ2-1,.,TRBV19,.,TGTGCCAGTAGTATAGACGCAGGGCTGGGAAACAATGAGCAGTTCTTC,CASSIDAGLGNNEQFF
TRBJ1-2,.,TRBV18,.,TGTGCCAGCTCACAGGGAGGGTACTATGGCTACACCTTC,CASSQGGYYGYTF
TRBJ2-7,.,TRBV11-3,.,TGTGCCAGCAGCCTGGACAGATCAAACAATTACGAGCAGTACTTC,CASSLDRSNNYEQYF